This T cell receptor beta chain was captured in a study of blood T cell repertoires in COVID-19. Turning to the study itself: Whether acute or convalescent, the COVID-19 samples came from the United States, Italy and Spain. Sample material is recorded as cDNA or gDNA derived from T cells, B-cell-depleted T cells, or PBMCs.

Germline assignment: CDR1 SGHTA and CDR2 FQGNSA. The trim removed 4 bases at V and 5 bases at J, leaving 4 bases unmatched. This CDR3 has 14 amino acids. Authors' data handling: Counts of nucleated cells, estimated from reference gene primer amplification, were obtained. Using immunoSEQ multiplex PCR, the repertoire was profiled, and TCRdb retains in-frame clones only, with some absent. The V and J calls and clone size come from that table; D and trimming were worked out from the DNA. Seen here are 75,000 or so clones, almost 85% observed once, and the top ten hold over 9.5%. The source is a man aged 55 to 70 with acute or convalescent COVID-19. Sample: peripheral blood. The chain has TRBV7-2 and TRBJ1-1; TRBD1 matches 10 bases. CDR3: CASSSGQGYTEAFF. In DNA, the CDR3 is TGTGCCAGCAGCTCGGGACAGGGGTATACTGAAGCTTTCTTT.